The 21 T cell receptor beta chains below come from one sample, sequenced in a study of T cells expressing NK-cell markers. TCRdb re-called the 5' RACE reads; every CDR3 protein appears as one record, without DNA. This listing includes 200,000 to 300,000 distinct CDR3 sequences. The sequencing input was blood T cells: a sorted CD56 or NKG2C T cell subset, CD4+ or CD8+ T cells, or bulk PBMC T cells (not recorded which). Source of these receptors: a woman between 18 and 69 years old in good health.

Here the CDR3 reads CASSYVVSGANVLTF. V gene TRBV6-5 combines with J gene TRBJ2-6. Germline V gives CDR1 MNHEY, CDR2 SVGAGI. The CDR3 loop spans 15 amino acids.

CDR3: CASLRTTYEQYF. The chain carries TRBV2 and TRBJ2-7. Germline CDR1 is SNHLY and CDR2 is FYNNEI. The CDR3 totals 12 residues.

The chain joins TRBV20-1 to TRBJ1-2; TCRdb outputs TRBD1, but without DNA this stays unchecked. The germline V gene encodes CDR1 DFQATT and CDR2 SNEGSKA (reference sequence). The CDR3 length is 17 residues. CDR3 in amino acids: CSALGWGTGGVNYGYTF.

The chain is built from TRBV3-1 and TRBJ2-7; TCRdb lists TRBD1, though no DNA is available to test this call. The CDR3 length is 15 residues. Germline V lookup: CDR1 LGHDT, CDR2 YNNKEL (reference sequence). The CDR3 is CASSIAGTGHLEQYF.

The CDR3 reads CAVATGTYEQYF. The rearrangement joins TRBV10-3 to TRBJ2-7; as DNA is missing, the TRBD1 call by TCRdb cannot be tested. The CDR3 loop spans 12 amino acids. CDR1 is ENHRY and CDR2 is SYGVKD in the germline V gene.

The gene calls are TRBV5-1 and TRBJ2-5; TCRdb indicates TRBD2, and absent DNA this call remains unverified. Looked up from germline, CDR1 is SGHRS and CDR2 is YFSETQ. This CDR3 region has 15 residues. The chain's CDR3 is CASSATSGRRETQYF. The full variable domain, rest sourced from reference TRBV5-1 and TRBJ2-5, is KAGVTQTPRYLIKTRGQQVTLSCSPISGHRSVSWYQQTPGQGLQFLFEYFSETQRNKGNFPGRFSGRQFSNSRSEMNVSTLELGDSALYLCASSATSGRRETQYFGPGTRLLVL.

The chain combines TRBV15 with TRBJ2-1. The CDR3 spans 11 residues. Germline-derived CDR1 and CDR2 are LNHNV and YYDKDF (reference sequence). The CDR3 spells CATRVETEQFF. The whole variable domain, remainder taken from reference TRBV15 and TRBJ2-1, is DAMVIQNPRYQVTQFGKPVTLSCSQTLNHNVMYWYQQKSSQAPKLLFHYYDKDFNNEADTPDNFQSRRPNTSFCFLDIRSPGLGDTAMYLCATRVETEQFFGPGTRLTVL.

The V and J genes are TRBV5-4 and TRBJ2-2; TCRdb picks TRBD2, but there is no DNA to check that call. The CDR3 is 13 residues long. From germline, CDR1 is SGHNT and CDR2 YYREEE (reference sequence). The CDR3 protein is CASSSGLAGELFF. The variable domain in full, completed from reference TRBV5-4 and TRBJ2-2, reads ETGVTQSPTHLIKTRGQQVTLRCSSQSGHNTVSWYQQALGQGPQFIFQYYREEENGRGNFPPRFSGLQFPNYSSELNVNALELDDSALYLCASSSGLAGELFFGEGSRLTVL.

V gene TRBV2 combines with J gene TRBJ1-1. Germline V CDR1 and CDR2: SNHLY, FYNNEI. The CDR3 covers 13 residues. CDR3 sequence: CASRVQMNTEAFF.

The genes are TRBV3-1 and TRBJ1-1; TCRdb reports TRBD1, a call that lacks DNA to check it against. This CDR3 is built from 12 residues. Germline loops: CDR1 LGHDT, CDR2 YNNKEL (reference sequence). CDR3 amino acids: CASSPPGAEAFF.

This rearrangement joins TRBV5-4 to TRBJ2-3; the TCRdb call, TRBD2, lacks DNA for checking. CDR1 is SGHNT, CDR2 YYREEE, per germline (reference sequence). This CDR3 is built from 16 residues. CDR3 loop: CASSLGRALSTDTQYF.

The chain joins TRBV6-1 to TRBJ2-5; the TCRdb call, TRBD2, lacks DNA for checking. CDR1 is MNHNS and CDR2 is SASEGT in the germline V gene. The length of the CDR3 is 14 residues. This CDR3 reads CASRVLAGKETQYF.

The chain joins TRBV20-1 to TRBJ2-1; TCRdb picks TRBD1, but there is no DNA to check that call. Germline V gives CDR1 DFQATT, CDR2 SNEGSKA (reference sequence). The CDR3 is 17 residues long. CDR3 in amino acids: CSASDLAGQRSYNEQFF.

The CDR3: CASSLRRGRTDTQYF. This sequence joins TRBV7-2 and TRBJ2-3; TCRdb picks TRBD1, but there is no DNA to check that call. Per germline, CDR1 SGHTA and CDR2 FQGNSA. The CDR3 is 15 residues long.

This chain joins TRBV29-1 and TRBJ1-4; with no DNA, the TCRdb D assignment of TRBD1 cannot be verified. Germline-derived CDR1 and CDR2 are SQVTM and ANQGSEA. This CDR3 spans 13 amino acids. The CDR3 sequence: CSVRTGVYEKLFF.

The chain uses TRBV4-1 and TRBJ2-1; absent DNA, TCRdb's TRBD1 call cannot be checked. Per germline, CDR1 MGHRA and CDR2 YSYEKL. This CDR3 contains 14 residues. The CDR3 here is CASSHEGDYNEQFF.

The CDR3: CASSQDWRGVVAGANVLTF. The rearrangement uses TRBV4-3 and TRBJ2-6; TCRdb's D call, TRBD1, is unchecked because there is no DNA. In germline, CDR1 is LGHNA, CDR2 YSLEER. CDR3 length: 19 residues.

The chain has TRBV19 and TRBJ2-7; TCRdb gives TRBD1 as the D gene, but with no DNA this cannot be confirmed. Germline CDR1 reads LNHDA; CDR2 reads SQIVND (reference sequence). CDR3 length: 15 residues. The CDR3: CASSIAGTDVYEQYF. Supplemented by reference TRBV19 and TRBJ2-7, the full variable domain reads DGGITQSPKYLFRKEGQNVTLSCEQNLNHDAMYWYRQDPGQGLRLIYYSQIVNDFQKGDIAEGYSVSREKKESFPLTVTSAQKNPTAFYLCASSIAGTDVYEQYFGPGTRLTVT.

The chain's CDR3 is CASRIQGESEAFF. The gene calls are TRBV12-3 or TRBV12-4 and TRBJ1-1; TCRdb designates TRBD1, a call that cannot be tested without DNA. The CDR3 has 13 residues.

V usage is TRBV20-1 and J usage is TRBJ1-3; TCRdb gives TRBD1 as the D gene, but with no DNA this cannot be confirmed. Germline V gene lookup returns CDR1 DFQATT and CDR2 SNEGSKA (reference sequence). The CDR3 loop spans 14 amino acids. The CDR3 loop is CSALGHQIGNTIYF.

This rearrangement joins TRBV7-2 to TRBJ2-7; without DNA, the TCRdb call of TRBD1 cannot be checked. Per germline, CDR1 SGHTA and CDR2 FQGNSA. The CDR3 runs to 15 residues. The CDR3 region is CASSLATGGNYEQYF.